This TCR beta chain was sequenced for a study of technical replicates of blood from several donors. Data came from immunoSEQ multiplex PCR; TCRdb stores just in-frame clones and leaves some out. Found here are tens of thousands of clones, approximately 98% of them singletons; the top ten hold roughly 0.2%. Trimming stripped 0 bases from V and 5 bases from J, with 5 bases between. This CDR3 is 13 amino acids long. Germline CDR1 SGHNT, CDR2 YYREEE (reference sequence). The gene calls are TRBV5-4 and TRBJ1-4; no firm D call. Input material: T cells isolated from PBMCs. This TCR derives from a human donor in good health. CDR3 residues: CASSLGQNEKLFF. The CDR3 region has the DNA TGTGCCAGCAGCTTGGGGCAGAATGAAAAACTGTTTTTT.